This T cell receptor (beta chain) originates from a study of cytomegalovirus exposure and HLA in healthy donors. Whole-study findings and limits: A later analysis revealed that TCR association rates differed between HLA loci, peaking at DRB1 and bottoming out at HLA-C. In a later analysis, CMV-associated beta chains were mostly HLA-associated, it appeared.

Points on this clone: The antigen remains undetermined.

This PCR relied on a set of 60 Vbeta primers and 13 Jbeta primers. The method was immunoSEQ multiplex PCR; TCRdb's version includes in-frame clones alone and lacks a portion of them. The table records more than 95,000 clones, 15% of them present only once. With 6 bases clipped from V and 4 bases from J, the junction kept 8 bases outside the gene matches. Germline CDR1 LNHDA, CDR2 SQIVND (reference sequence). The CDR3 runs to 15 residues. The sequence derives from a female donor in good health and CMV-seronegative. This rearrangement joins TRBV19 to TRBJ1-4, with 7 bases aligning to TRBD1. The sequencing sample was made of PBMCs. CDR3 bases: TGTGCCAGTAGCAGCCCGGGACAGATTAATGAAAAACTGTTTTTT. Translation: CASSSPGQINEKLFF.